The T cell receptor beta chain described here comes from a study of CD8 T cells in ankylosing spondylitis. General observations from the study: Earlier work had already found some motif variants in reactive arthritis synovial fluid and blood. Blood of patients with ankylosing spondylitis appeared to be characterized by a TCR beta motif of several highly homologous variants. Disease-associated clonotypes exhibited CD8+ identity and were relatively infrequent in peripheral blood. Reports say disease-linked clones showed up significantly more in matched ankylosing spondylitis synovial fluid.

This clonotype was found a few times. The antigen is unknown. Making use of molecular barcodes, quantitative 5'-RACE generated TCR beta libraries. TCRdb re-derived calls from the 5' RACE reads in MiXCR, one entry per CDR3 protein. The table lists about 750,000 distinct CDR3 sequences, 15% to 20% of them singletons, with around 20% in the top ten. The CDR3 covers 17 residues. The trim removed 3 bases at V and 5 bases at J, leaving 11 bases unmatched. Germline V lookup: CDR1 MGHDK, CDR2 SYGVNS. This receptor was taken from a male donor with ankylosing spondylitis. Sequencing was carried out using blood, either unsorted or a sorted T cell fraction (not recorded which). The chain recombines TRBV25-1 with TRBJ2-4; 9 positions agree with TRBD2. This CDR3 is CASSEAFSGSDENIQYF. In DNA form, the CDR3 reads TGTGCCAGCAGTGAGGCCTTTAGCGGGAGTGACGAAAACATTCAGTACTTC.